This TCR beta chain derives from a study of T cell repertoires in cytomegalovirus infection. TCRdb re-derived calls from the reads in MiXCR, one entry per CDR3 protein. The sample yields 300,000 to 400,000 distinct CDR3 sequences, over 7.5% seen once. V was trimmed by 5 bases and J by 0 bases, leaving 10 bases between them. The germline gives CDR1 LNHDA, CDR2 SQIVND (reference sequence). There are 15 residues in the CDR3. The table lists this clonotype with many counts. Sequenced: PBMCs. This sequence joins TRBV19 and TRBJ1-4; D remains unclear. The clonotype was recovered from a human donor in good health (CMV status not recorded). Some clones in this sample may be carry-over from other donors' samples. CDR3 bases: TGTGCCAGTAGTTTCCTCGCTGCAACTAATGAAAAACTGTTTTTT. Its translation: CASSFLAATNEKLFF.